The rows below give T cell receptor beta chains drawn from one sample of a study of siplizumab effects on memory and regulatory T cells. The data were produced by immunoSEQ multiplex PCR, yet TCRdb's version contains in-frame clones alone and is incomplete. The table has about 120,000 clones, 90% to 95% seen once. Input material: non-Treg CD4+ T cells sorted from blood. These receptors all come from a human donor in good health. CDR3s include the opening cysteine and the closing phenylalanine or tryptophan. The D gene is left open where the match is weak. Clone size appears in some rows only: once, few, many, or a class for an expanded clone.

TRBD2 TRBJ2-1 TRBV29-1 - TGCAGCGTATCCGGGACTAGCGACCACAATGAGCAGTTCTTC CSVSGTSDHNEQFF
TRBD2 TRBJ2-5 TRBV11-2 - TGTGCCAGCAGCAAAATTAGCGGGGGGCTGGAGACCCAGTACTTC CASSKISGGLETQYF
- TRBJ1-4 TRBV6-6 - TGTGCCAGCAGTTACAAGGCCACTAATGAAAAACTGTTTTTT CASSYKATNEKLFF
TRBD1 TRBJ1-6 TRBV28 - TGTGCCAGCAGTTACTCCGGGACAGCGAATTCACCCCTCCACTTT CASSYSGTANSPLHF
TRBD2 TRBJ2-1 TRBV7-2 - TGTGCCAGCAGCGGGTCGGGACTAGAGCAGTTCTTC CASSGSGLEQFF
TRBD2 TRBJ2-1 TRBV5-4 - TGTGCCAGCAGCTTACCCGGACTAGCAGGTAACAATGAGCAGTTCTTC CASSLPGLAGNNEQFF
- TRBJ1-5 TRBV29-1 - TGCAGCGTCGGGACGGACTATAGCAATCAGCCCCAGCATTTT CSVGTDYSNQPQHF
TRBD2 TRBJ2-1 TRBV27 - TGTGCCACCAGTTATCGGGGGGGCAATGAGCAGTTCTTC CATSYRGGNEQFF
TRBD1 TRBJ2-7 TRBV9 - TGTGCCAGCAGCCAACACTCAGGGACAGCGAGCTCCTACGAGCAGTACTTC CASSQHSGTASSYEQYF
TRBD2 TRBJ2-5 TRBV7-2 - TGTGCCAGCAGCTTGGGGGGACTAGCGGATCGGCGGGAGACCCAGTACTTC CASSLGGLADRRETQYF
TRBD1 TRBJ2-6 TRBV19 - TGTGCCAGTAGTGTCGGGACAGGGGTACCTGGGGCCAACGTCCTGACTTTC CASSVGTGVPGANVLTF
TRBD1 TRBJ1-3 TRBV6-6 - TGTGCCAGCAGCACCGACAGGGCGGGGAACACCATATATTTT CASSTDRAGNTIYF
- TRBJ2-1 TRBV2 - TGTGCCAGCAGTGAAACAGGACAACCCAGGCAGTTGAATGAGCAGTTCTTC CASSETGQPRQLNEQFF
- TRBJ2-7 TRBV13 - TGTGCCAGCCACCTCGGCAGGGCGAGATACGAGCAGTACTTC CASHLGRARYEQYF
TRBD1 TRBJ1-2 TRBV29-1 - TGCAGCGTTGAAGTTGGTAGGGGGCGTTATGGCTACACCTTC CSVEVGRGRYGYTF
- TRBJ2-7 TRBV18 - TGTGCCAGCTCACGTGCCGGGAGCCGGAAGGAAGAGCAGTACTTC CASSRAGSRKEEQYF
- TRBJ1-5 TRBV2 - TGTGCCAGCATGGTACTCGCCGGTCAGCCCCAGCATTTT CASMVLAGQPQHF
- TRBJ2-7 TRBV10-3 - TGTGCCATCAGTCCGGGTTACGAGCAGTACTTC CAISPGYEQYF
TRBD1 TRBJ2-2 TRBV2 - TGTGCCAGCAGGGAGACAGGGTACAACACCGGGGAGCTGTTTTTT CASRETGYNTGELFF
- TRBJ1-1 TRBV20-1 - TGCAGCGTGGGGAGGACTGAAGCTTTCTTT CSVGRTEAFF
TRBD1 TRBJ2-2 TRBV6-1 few TGTGCCAGCAGTGTGAAAGGGGGCAGGGGGGAGCTGTTTTTT CASSVKGGRGELFF
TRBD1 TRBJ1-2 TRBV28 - TGTGCCAGCAGAACCGGGACAGGGGCGTTTGGCTACACCTTC CASRTGTGAFGYTF
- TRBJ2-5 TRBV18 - TGTGCCAGCTCACCCCTAGCAGGGACCAGCCAAGAGACCCAGTACTTC CASSPLAGTSQETQYF
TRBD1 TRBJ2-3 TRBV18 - TGTGCCAGCGCGGGACAGGGGCGTCTAGATACGCAGTATTTT CASAGQGRLDTQYF
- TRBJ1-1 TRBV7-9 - TGTGCCAGCAGCCGTACTAACACTGAAGCTTTCTTT CASSRTNTEAFF